The entry that follows covers one T cell receptor (beta chain) sequence. The antigen remains unidentified. This sample stems from a study of T-cell reconstitution after alpha-beta-depleted transplantation in children. The library targeted TCRbeta and was prepared with unique molecular identifiers. TCRdb reanalysed the PCR reads using MiXCR and keeps one entry per CDR3 protein. The data hold a few hundred thousand distinct CDR3 sequences, with roughly 27% observed a single time. Study results and limitations: Recipient T cells and thymic progenitors that survived gave rise to the high TCRbeta diversity observed at day 60 in some patients. As was reported, about two months after transplant, alpha-beta T cells came from several hundred expanded graft clones. T-cell counts and diversity at one year following transplant were attributed mainly to newly produced T cells.

CDR3 length: 15 amino acids. Germline values: CDR1 SGHRS, CDR2 YFSETQ. Trimming removed 0 bases from V and 8 bases from J; junction bases left unmatched: 7. The gene calls are TRBV5-1 and TRBJ2-1; 8 nucleotides match TRBD2. The receptor was isolated from a boy less than two years old with Wiskott-Aldrich syndrome, due to receive a stem cell transplant. The sequenced sample was PBMCs, obtained before TCRalphabeta/CD19-depleted stem cell transplant. CDR3 region: CASSLVGRAIDEQFF. CDR3 sequence (DNA): TGCGCCAGCAGCTTGGTCGGGAGGGCCATCGATGAGCAGTTCTTC.